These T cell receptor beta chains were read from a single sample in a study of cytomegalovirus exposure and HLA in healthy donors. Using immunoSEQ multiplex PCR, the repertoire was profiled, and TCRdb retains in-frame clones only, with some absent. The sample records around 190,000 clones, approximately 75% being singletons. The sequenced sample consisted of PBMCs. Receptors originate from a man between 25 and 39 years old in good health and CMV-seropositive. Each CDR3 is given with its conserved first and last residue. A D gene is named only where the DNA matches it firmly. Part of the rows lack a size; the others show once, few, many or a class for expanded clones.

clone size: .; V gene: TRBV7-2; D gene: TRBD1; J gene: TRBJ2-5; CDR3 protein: CASSLASTGQGQETQYF; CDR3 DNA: TGTGCCAGCAGCTTAGCCAGTACGGGACAGGGGCAGGAGACCCAGTACTTC
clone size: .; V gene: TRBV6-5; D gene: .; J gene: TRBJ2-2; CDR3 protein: CASSTSGSNTGELFF; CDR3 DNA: TGTGCCAGCAGTACCAGCGGGTCGAACACCGGGGAGCTGTTTTTT
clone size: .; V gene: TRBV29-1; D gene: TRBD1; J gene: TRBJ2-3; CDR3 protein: CSVEELTGGDTQYF; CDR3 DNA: TGCAGCGTTGAAGAGCTGACAGGGGGAGATACGCAGTATTTT
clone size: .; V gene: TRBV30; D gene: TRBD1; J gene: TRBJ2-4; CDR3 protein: CAWSVQGALNIQYF; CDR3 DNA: TGTGCCTGGAGTGTACAGGGGGCGTTGAACATTCAGTACTTC
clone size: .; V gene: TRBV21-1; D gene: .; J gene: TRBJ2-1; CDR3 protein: CASSTGAPAPGGYEQFF; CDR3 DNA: TGTGCCAGCAGCACCGGGGCCCCCGCCCCAGGGGGGTATGAGCAGTTCTTC
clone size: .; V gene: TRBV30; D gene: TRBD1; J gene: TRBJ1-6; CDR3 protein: CAWSGGQGGSPLHF; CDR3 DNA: TGTGCCTGGAGTGGGGGACAGGGAGGTTCACCCCTCCACTTT
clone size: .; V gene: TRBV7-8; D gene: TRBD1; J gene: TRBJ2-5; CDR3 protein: CASSPEQGQQETQYF; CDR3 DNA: TGTGCCAGCAGCCCAGAACAGGGGCAACAAGAGACCCAGTACTTC
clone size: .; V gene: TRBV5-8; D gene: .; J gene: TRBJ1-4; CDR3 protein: CASSFGQAEKLFF; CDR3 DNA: TGTGCCAGCAGCTTCGGACAAGCGGAAAAACTGTTTTTT
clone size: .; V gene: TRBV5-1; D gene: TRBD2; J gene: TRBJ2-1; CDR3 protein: CASSLGSGGAYNEQFF; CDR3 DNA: TGCGCCAGCAGCTTGGGTAGCGGGGGGGCTTACAATGAGCAGTTCTTC
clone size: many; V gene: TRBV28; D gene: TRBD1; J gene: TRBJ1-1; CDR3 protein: CASTSTGVPNTEAFF; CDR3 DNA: TGTGCCAGCACTTCGACAGGGGTTCCGAACACTGAAGCTTTCTTT
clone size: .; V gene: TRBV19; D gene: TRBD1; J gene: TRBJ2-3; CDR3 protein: CASSMRGLADTQYF; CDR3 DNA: TGTGCCAGTAGTATGAGGGGGCTCGCAGATACGCAGTATTTT
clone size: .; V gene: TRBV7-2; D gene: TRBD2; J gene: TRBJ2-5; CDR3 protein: CASSRSGLAGKTQYF; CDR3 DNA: TGTGCCAGCAGCCGCTCGGGACTAGCGGGAAAGACCCAGTACTTC
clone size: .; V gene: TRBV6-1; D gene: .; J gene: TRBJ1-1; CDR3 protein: CASSEVGGRNTEAFF; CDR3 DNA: TGTGCCAGCAGTGAAGTCGGGGGGAGGAACACTGAAGCTTTCTTT